This T cell receptor beta chain was identified in a study of T-cell memory formation after mild COVID-19. Germline CDR1 reads SEHNR; CDR2 reads FQNEAQ (reference sequence). The CDR3 runs 15 residues. V lost 1 base, J lost 3 bases, and 12 bases lay in between. TCRdb reprocessed the 5' RACE reads via MiXCR and lists one record per CDR3 protein. The sample carries 380,000 or so distinct CDR3 sequences, approximately 15% recorded once. The TCR was taken from a man between 18 and 35 years old who had mild COVID-19 (a few samples of this study predate the infection). Cell type and time point are not known. The sequencing input was PBMCs or a T cell subset sorted from them (not recorded which). V and J are TRBV7-9 and TRBJ1-1; possibly TRBD1 for D (6 bases). CDR3: CASSLVGGEDTEAFF. The CDR3 nucleotides read TGTGCCAGCAGCTTAGTGGGGGGCGAAGACACTGAAGCTTTCTTT.